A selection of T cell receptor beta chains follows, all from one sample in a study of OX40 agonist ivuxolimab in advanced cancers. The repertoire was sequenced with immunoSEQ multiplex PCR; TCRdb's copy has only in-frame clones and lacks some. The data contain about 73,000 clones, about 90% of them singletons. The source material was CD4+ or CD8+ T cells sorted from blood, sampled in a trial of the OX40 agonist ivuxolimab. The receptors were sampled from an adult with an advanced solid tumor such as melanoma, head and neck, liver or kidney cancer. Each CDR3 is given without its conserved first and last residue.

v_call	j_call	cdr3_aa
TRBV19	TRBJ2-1	ASSPPQGFWGEQF
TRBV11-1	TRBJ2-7	ASSPGTGYEQY
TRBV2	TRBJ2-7	ASSETWARYEQY
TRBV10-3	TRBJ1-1	AISNRGFMNTEAF
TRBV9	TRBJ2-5	ASSPGGRGGSEAQY
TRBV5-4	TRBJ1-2	ASSTPRQAVYGYT
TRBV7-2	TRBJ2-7	ASSPFDRIYEQY
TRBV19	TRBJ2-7	ASSSQTGSYEQY
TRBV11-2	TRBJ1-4	ASSWGVEKLF
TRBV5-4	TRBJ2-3	ASSSGLAVSTDTQY
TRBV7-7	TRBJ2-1	ASSQGPYNEQF
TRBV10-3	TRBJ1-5	AISEGQGQPQH
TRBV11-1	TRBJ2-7	ASSLEGQGFYEQY
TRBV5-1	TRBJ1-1	ASRLRDRREMNTEAF
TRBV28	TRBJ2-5	ASRDTGVWRETQY
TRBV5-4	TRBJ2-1	ASSFTGTSAYNEQF
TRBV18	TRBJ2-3	ASSPPDTQY
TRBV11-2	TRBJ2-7	ASSLGGGRSYEQY
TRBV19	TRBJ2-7	ASSIAAGGQNEQY
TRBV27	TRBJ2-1	ASSSFSYNEQF
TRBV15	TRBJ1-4	ATRFQGAEKLF
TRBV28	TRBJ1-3	ASSTFRTASGNTIY
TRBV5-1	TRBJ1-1	ASSLHRTPVNTEAF
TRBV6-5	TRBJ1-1	ASSRGLNTEAF
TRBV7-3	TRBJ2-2	ASSTLAGGSTGELF
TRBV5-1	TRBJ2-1	ASSLAFVGTYNEQF
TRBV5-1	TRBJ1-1	ASSQDTEAF
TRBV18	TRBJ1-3	ASSPAVGTGNTIY
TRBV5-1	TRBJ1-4	ASSVSRDRAEKLF